This T cell receptor beta chain derives from a study of graft-versus-host responses after intestinal transplantation (dated by TCRdb to 2020 to 2023). Regarding the complete study: The transplants that recipients received were multivisceral, liver-intestinal, or isolated intestinal. Rather than going through the commercial service, samples from a few later patients were sequenced in-house on an Illumina MiSeq and processed with MiXCR. Every recipient was given anti-thymocyte globulin induction, then maintenance tacrolimus and steroids for 2 to 4 years. To identify alloreactive clones, pre-transplant mixed lymphocyte reaction products were sequenced and compared with unstimulated pre-transplant donor and recipient T cells. Of the roughly 25 intestinal transplant recipients enrolled in the cohort, one of whom was a retransplant, a few patients without pretransplant specimens were excluded. A peak of at least 4% donor T cells among recipient peripheral blood mononuclear cells was the definition used for donor T cell macrochimerism. Bulk TCR-beta CDR3 sequencing was used to track graft-versus-host and host-versus-graft alloreactive T cell clones in the graft, circulation and bone marrow after intestinal transplantation. Findings and caveats that apply to the study as a whole: The conclusions were limited by the relatively low number and heterogeneity of the intestinal transplant patients. GvH clones were found in recipient bone marrow, and some of the GvH clones appeared earlier in ileal mucosa or blood, which is consistent with an intestinal mucosal origin. Peak levels of circulating GvH clones were associated with declines in HvG clones early after transplant. In patients with donor T cell macrochimerism, the allografts had high GvH to HvG T cell clonal ratios.

Library preparation used the immunoSEQ multiplex PCR assay. For most patients, genomic DNA was isolated with the Qiagen DNeasy Blood and Tissue Kit and shipped frozen to Adaptive Biotechnologies for TCR sequencing. High-throughput TCR-beta CDR3 sequencing of genomic DNA from most patients was performed by Adaptive Biotechnologies. The published analysis was carried out like this. TCR sequencing data for over 15 patients were retrieved from Adaptive's ImmunoSEQ software; three other patients were processed with MiXCR and VDJtools. To correct CD4 versus CD8 sorting errors, sequences present in both subsets at a frequency ratio below 5:1 were removed. CDR3 nucleotide sequences shared between donor and recipient were removed because the origin of such sequences could not be assigned. To count as alloreactive, a clone needed at least 2-fold expansion over unstimulated cells and a minimum CFSE-low frequency of 0.002% (template counts) or 0.001% (read counts). A clone was considered mappable if detected in the sequenced pre-transplant spleen, lymph node, or MLR CFSE-low populations of the donor or recipient. Cumulative frequency of alloreactive clones was calculated as a percentage of all sequences weighted by copy number. The clones in this table, taken by TCRdb from immuneACCESS, are in-frame only. Not every clone is retained; where verified, under half of the shortfall comes from an unresolved V gene, and the cause of the rest is unknown. Clone size and the V and J calls come from that table; the DNA yielded D and trimming. This sample has nearly 90,000 clones in its table, and around four fifths of those were observed once. The ten largest clones represent about a sixth of the sample.

The CDR3 measures 14 amino acids from cysteine to phenylalanine. Here the CDR3 DNA is all that survives: 42 bases in frame from base 1. CDR1 and CDR2 were assigned from the germline V gene (reference sequence) as LNHDA and SQIVND. V loses 5 bases, J loses 1 base, and the germline ends lie 11 bases apart. In its sample, this clone was seen once. Which antigen it targets is not known. No base qualities exist here, and no much larger clone lies one base off it. The sample's time point label, decoded: cells obtained before transplantation from donor or recipient. CD3+CD4+ and CD3+CD8+ populations were FACS-sorted from unstimulated pre-transplant donor and recipient cells taken from spleen or lymph nodes.

The origin of this receptor is a human donor who received an intestinal transplant. The sequencing used unstimulated CD8+ T cells sorted from spleen or lymph node cells, collected before intestinal transplant. The chain couples TRBV19 to TRBJ2-5; the D gene is possibly TRBD1, with 6 bases matching. The CDR3 protein is CASSQQGTQETQYF. The bases are TGTGCCAGTAGTCAACAGGGTACCCAAGAGACCCAGTACTTC.